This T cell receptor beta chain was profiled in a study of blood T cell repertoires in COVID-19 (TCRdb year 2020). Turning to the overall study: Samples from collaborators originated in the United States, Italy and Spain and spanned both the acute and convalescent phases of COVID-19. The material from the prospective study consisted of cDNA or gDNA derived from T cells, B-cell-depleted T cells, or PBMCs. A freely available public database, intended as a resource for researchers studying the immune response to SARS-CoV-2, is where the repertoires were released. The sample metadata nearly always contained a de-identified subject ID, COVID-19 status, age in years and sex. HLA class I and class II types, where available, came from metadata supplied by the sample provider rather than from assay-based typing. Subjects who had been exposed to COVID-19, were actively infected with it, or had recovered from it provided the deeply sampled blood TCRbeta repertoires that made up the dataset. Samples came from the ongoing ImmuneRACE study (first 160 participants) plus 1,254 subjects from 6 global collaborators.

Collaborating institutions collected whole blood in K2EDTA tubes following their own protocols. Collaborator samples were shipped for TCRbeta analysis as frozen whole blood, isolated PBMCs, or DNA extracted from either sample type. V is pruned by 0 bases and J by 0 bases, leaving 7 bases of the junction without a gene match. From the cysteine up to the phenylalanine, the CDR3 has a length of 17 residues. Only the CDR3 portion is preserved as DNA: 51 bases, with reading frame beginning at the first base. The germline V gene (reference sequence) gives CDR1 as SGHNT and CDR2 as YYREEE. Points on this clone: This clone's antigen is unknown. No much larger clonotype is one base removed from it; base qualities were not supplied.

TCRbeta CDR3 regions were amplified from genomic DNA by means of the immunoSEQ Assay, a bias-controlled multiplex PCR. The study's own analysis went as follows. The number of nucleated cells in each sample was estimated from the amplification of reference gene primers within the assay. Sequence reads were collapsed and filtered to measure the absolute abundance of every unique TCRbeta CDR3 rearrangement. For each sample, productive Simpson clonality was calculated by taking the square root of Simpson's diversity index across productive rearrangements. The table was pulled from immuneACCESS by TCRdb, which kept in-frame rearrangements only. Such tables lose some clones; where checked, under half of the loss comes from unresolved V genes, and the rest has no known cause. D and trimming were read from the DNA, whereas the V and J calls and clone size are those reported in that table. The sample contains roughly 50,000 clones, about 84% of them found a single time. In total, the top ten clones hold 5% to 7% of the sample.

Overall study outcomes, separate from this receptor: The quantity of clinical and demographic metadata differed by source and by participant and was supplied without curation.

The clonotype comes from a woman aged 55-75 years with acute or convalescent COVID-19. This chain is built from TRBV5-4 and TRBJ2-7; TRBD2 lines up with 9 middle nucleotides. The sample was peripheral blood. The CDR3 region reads CASSLGRLAGSSYEQYF. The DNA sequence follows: TGTGCCAGCAGCTTGGGGCGTCTAGCGGGGAGCTCCTACGAGCAGTACTTC.